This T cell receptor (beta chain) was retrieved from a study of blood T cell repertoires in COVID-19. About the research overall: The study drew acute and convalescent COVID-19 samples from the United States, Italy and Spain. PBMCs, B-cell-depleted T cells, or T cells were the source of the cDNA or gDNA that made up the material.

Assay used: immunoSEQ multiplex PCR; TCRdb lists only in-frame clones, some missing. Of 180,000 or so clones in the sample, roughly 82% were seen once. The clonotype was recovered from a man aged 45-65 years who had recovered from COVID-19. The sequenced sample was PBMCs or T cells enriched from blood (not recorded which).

This CDR3 is CASSSLTREKLFF. The CDR3 DNA sequence: TGTGCCAGCAGTTCCCTAACTAGAGAAAAACTGTTTTTT. The chain joins TRBV28 to TRBJ1-4; D unresolved. The germline CDR1 and CDR2 sequences are MDHEN and SYDVKM. The ends were cut back, 4 bases at V and 8 bases at J, with 11 bases in the middle. CDR3 length equals 13 residues.